This T cell receptor (beta chain) was identified in a study of a mutant IDH1 vaccine in newly diagnosed glioma. TCRdb's copy holds only in-frame clones and misses some; the assay was immunoSEQ multiplex PCR. The data show 35,000 to 50,000 clones, 91% seen once. Time point described: week 23, last vaccination. Vaccination used 300 ug of mutant IDH1 20-mer peptide per dose, with topical imiquimod. This CDR3 is 13 amino acids long. Trimming left V 0 bases short and J 1 base short, with 3 bases between. Germline CDR1 SGHRS, CDR2 YFSETQ. A remark on this clone: The antigen is unknown.

Source: PBMCs, taken from a glioma patient whose treatment included an IDH1 peptide vaccine. The V and J genes are TRBV5-1 and TRBJ2-3; no firm D call. The source of this sequence is a man in his fifties with glioma. In DNA, the CDR3 is TGCGCCAGCAGCTTGGTAGGCACAGATACGCAGTATTTT. Its protein is CASSLVGTDTQYF.